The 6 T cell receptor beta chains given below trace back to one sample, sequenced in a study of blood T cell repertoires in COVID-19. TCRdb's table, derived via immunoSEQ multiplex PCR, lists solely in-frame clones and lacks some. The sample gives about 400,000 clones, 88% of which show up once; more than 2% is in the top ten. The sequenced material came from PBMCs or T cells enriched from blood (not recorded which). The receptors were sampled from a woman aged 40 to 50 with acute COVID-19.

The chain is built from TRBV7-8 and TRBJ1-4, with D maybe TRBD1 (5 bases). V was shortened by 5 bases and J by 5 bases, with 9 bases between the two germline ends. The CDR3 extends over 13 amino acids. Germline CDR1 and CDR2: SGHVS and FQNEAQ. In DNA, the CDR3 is TGTGCCAGCAGCGTAGACAGAAATGAAAAACTGTTTTTT. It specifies CASSVDRNEKLFF.

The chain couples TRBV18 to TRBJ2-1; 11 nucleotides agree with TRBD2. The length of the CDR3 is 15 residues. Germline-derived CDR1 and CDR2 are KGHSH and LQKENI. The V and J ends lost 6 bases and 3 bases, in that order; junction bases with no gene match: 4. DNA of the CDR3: TGTGCCAGCTCTCTCCTAGCGGGGGGCTACAATGAGCAGTTCTTC. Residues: CASSLLAGGYNEQFF.

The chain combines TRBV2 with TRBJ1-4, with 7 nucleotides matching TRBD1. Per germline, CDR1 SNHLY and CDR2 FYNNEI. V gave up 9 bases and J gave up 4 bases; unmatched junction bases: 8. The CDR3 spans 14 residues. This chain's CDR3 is CASLRGQLNEKLFF. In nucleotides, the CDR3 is TGTGCCAGTCTTAGGGGACAGCTTAATGAAAAACTGTTTTTT.

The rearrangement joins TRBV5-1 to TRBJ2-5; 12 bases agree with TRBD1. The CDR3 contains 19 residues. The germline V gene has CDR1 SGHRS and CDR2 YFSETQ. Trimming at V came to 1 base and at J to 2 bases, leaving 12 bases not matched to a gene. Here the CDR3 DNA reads TGCGCCAGCAGCTTGTACCGCGGGACAGGGGGCTTAAAGCAAGAGACCCAGTACTTC. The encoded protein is CASSLYRGTGGLKQETQYF.

As DNA, the CDR3 is TGTGCCAGCAGCCGACGACTAGCGGGGGGGAATGAGCAGTTCTTC. It translates to CASSRRLAGGNEQFF. The chain is built from TRBV6-2 or TRBV6-3 and TRBJ2-1; 14 positions agree with TRBD2. V shed 6 bases, J shed 7 bases, and the junction held 5 bases outside the gene matches. The CDR3 spans 15 residues. Germline assignment: CDR1 MNHEY and CDR2 SVGEGT.

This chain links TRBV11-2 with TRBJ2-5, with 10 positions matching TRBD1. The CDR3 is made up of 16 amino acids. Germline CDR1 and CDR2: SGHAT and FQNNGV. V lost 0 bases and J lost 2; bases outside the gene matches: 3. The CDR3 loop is CASSLDPGQGQETQYF. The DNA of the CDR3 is TGTGCCAGCAGCTTAGACCCGGGACAGGGGCAAGAGACCCAGTACTTC.